The 7 T cell receptor beta chains below all came from one sample that was sequenced in a study of T-cell reconstitution after alpha-beta-depleted transplantation in children. This sample's TCRbeta library carried unique molecular identifier barcodes. A single record per CDR3 protein comes from TCRdb applying MiXCR to the PCR reads. The repertoire holds about 250,000 distinct CDR3 sequences, with under 30% as singletons. The sample in question was PBMCs, mostly from graft donor cells, obtained 360 days after TCRalphabeta/CD19-depleted stem cell transplant. These receptors were obtained from a female patient between 2 and 10 years old who had a stem cell transplant for congenital amegakaryocytic thrombocytopenia, so the T cells may come from the graft donor.

This clonotype was counted a few times. The chain combines TRBV18 with TRBJ1-3; D ambiguous. V lost 2 bases to trimming and J lost 0 bases, with 8 bases between them. The CDR3 is made up of 15 amino acids. CDR1 is KGHSH and CDR2 is LQKENI in the germline V gene. The CDR3 sequence: CASSPGRHSGNTIYF. In DNA form, the CDR3 reads TGTGCCAGCTCACCAGGGCGGCACTCTGGAAACACCATATATTTT.

This clonotype was seen at least ten times. The chain links TRBV12-3 or TRBV12-4 to TRBJ2-7; TRBD1 might be the D (6 bases). V gave up 5 bases and J gave up 1 base, with 9 bases separating them. The CDR3 has 13 amino acids. The chain's CDR3 is CASSQGFSYEQYF. The CDR3 DNA reads TGTGCCAGCAGTCAGGGGTTTTCCTACGAGCAGTACTTC.

This sequence joins TRBV24-1 and TRBJ2-1, with 10 bases identical to TRBD1. The length of the CDR3 is 19 residues. Looked up from germline, CDR1 is KGHDR and CDR2 is SFDVKD. Trimming took 2 bases from V and 9 from J; bases not matched to a gene: 18. CDR3 coding DNA: TGTGCCACCAGTGATTCCTCCCTGGGGGGGGGACAGGGGTCTCGTGAGCAGTTCTTC. Its protein is CATSDSSLGGGQGSREQFF.

This chain links TRBV15 with TRBJ1-4; no reliable D call. The CDR3 is 12 amino acids. Germline V gives CDR1 LNHNV, CDR2 YYDKDF (reference sequence). V lost 4 bases and J 7 bases, leaving 7 bases between the germline ends. The CDR3 here is CATSKEGEKLFF. As DNA, the CDR3 is TGTGCCACCAGCAAAGAAGGTGAAAAACTGTTTTTT. The whole variable domain, remainder taken from reference TRBV15 and TRBJ1-4, is DAMVIQNPRYQVTQFGKPVTLSCSQTLNHNVMYWYQQKSSQAPKLLFHYYDKDFNNEADTPDNFQSRRPNTSFCFLDIRSPGLGDTAMYLCATSKEGEKLFFGSGTQLSVL.

The chain has TRBV20-1 and TRBJ2-7; tentatively, D is TRBD2 (6 bases). V was trimmed by 1 base and J by 0 bases, leaving 10 bases between them. The CDR3 runs to 14 residues. Germline V lookup: CDR1 DFQATT, CDR2 SNEGSKA (reference sequence). Written as DNA, the CDR3 is TGCAGTGCTAGAGGGGACGGGGGCTCCTACGAGCAGTACTTC. This codes for CSARGDGGSYEQYF.

This clonotype was detected only a few times. The J gene is TRBJ2-3, the V gene TRBV11-2; 9 bases map to TRBD2. The CDR3 sequence is 16 residues long. Germline CDR1 SGHAT, CDR2 FQNNGV. V trimming: 5 bases; J trimming: 5 bases; junction bases outside the gene matches: 11. CDR3 DNA sequence: TGTGCCAGCAGCCCCTTAGCGGGGGCGCGGGTAGATACGCAGTATTTT. It encodes CASSPLAGARVDTQYF.

The chain combines TRBV5-5 with TRBJ2-2; D remains ambiguous. This CDR3 has 17 amino acids. V dropped 1 base and J dropped 3 bases, with 16 bases sitting between them. CDR1 is SGHKS and CDR2 is YYEKEE in the germline V gene (reference sequence). CDR3 bases: TGTGCCAGCAGCTTGTCGTTTAGTCTAGGGTACACCGGGGAGCTGTTTTTT. This gives the protein CASSLSFSLGYTGELFF.